This TCR beta chain was retrieved from a study of post-analysis software for immune sequencing data. Study-wide background: Courses of disease covered relapsing-remitting, secondary progressive and progressive-relapsing multiple sclerosis. Study results and caveats: The normalized Chao1 diversity of multiple sclerosis patients was significantly lower than that of controls. TRBV segments more frequent in patients than in controls numbered several and included TRBV5-6, TRBV5-1 and TRBV20-1. Strong co-clustering by F measure linked samples that shared a preparation batch.

The TCR beta cDNA libraries carried unique molecular identifiers. Between about 1 and 11 million T cells gave rise to a few hundred thousand cDNA molecules. TCRdb fed the PCR reads into MiXCR, producing one record per CDR3 protein. The repertoire includes roughly 670,000 distinct CDR3 sequences, approximately 60% of them detected once, and 11% sits in the top ten. This CDR3 contains 13 residues. The V and J ends lost 3 bases and 7 bases respectively, with 13 bases between them. Germline V gene sequence: CDR1 MGHRA, CDR2 YSYEKL. A remark on this clonotype: The antigen is undetermined. This may be a read error, as it is one base from a much larger clone.

The V gene is TRBV4-1, the J gene TRBJ2-7; D is perhaps TRBD2 (6 bases). The sequenced sample was blood. The TCR originated in a girl aged 2-10 years with multiple sclerosis. The CDR3 sequence is CASSQALASEQYF. Here the CDR3 DNA reads TGCGCCAGCAGCCAGGCCCTAGCGAGTGAGCAGTACTTC.